These 10 T cell receptor beta chains came from one sample sequenced in a study of blood T cell repertoires in COVID-19. Some clones are missing from TCRdb's copy, which holds only in-frame ones; the method was immunoSEQ multiplex PCR. The repertoire has 200,000 to 250,000 clones, roughly four fifths of them found once; the top ten carry around 8.8%. Source material: PBMCs or T cells enriched from blood (not recorded which). Receptors originate from a man aged 35 to 55 who had recovered from COVID-19.

CDR3 residues: CATDTQGGGYGYTF. CDR3 DNA: TGTGCCACCGACACCCAGGGCGGCGGCTATGGCTACACCTTC. The chain employs TRBV25-1 and TRBJ1-2; the D gene is possibly TRBD1 (5 bases). V dropped 10 bases and J dropped 4 bases, with 19 bases sitting between them. The CDR3 runs 14 residues. Looked up from germline, CDR1 is MGHDK and CDR2 is SYGVNS.

The genes are TRBV12-5 and TRBJ2-7; no firm D call. V dropped 5 bases and J dropped 2 bases, with 4 bases sitting between them. Germline V CDR1 and CDR2: LGHNT, FRNRAP. The CDR3 runs to 11 residues. CDR3 residues: CASGPAYEQYF. The CDR3 DNA reads as TGTGCTAGTGGTCCGGCCTACGAGCAGTACTTC.

This rearrangement joins TRBV5-1 to TRBJ2-2, with a possible D match to TRBD1 (5 bases). Germline CDR1 SGHRS, CDR2 YFSETQ. The V and J ends lost 0 bases and 5 bases respectively, with 14 bases between them. This CDR3 is 16 amino acids long. The CDR3 region is CASSLVAGKGTGELFF. CDR3 coding DNA: TGCGCCAGCAGCTTGGTAGCAGGGAAGGGGACCGGGGAGCTGTTTTTT. Full variable domain (missing parts from reference TRBV5-1 and TRBJ2-2): KAGVTQTPRYLIKTRGQQVTLSCSPISGHRSVSWYQQTPGQGLQFLFEYFSETQRNKGNFPGRFSGRQFSNSRSEMNVSTLELGDSALYLCASSLVAGKGTGELFFGEGSRLTVL.

The rearrangement links TRBV19 to TRBJ1-1; a weak D match, TRBD1 (6 bases). Germline CDR1 is LNHDA and CDR2 is SQIVND (reference sequence). V lost 4 bases and J lost 7, with 19 bases in between. This CDR3 is 15 amino acids long. CDR3 protein: CASSNPGAGIGEAFF. The CDR3 region has the DNA TGTGCCAGTAGTAATCCAGGGGCCGGGATAGGTGAAGCTTTCTTT.

This chain uses TRBV27 with TRBJ1-1, with D possibly being TRBD1 (6 bases). CDR1 and CDR2 (germline): MNHEY, SMNVEV (reference sequence). Between the trimmed V and J ends, which lost 7 bases and 6 bases, there was a span of 15 bases. The CDR3 spans 13 residues. CDR3 sequence reads: CASKTGGLPEAFF. The CDR3 DNA follows: TGTGCCAGCAAGACGGGGGGCCTCCCTGAAGCTTTCTTT.

In its sample, this clone was seen once. V usage is TRBV19 and J usage is TRBJ2-3, with D hard to call. The CDR3 is made up of 14 amino acids. The germline V and J ends were trimmed by 5 bases and 6 bases, with 15 bases remaining between them. The V gene's germline CDR1 is LNHDA and CDR2 SQIVND (reference sequence). The CDR3 DNA is TGTGCCAGTAGTCTCTTCCAAGCGAGGGATACGCAGTATTTT. This translates into CASSLFQARDTQYF.

Comments on this clone: The sample holds other DNA sequences that translate to the same CDR3. The J gene is TRBJ2-1, the V gene TRBV5-1; 9 bases match TRBD2. The CDR3 is 14 amino acids. The J segment lost 7 bases and the V segment lost 3 bases, leaving 5 bases of the junction unmatched. CDR1 and CDR2 (germline): SGHRS, YFSETQ. CDR3 sequence reads: CASSSGLAGNEQFF. The CDR3 DNA follows: TGCGCCAGCAGCTCCGGGCTAGCGGGGAATGAGCAGTTCTTC.

This sequence joins TRBV27 and TRBJ2-7; D perhaps matches TRBD1 (5 bases). This CDR3 has 14 amino acids. Germline V gives CDR1 MNHEY, CDR2 SMNVEV (reference sequence). V was trimmed by 2 bases and J by 1 base, leaving 9 bases between them. CDR3 sequence reads: CASSLRGHSYEQYF. The CDR3 coding sequence is TGTGCCAGCAGTTTAAGGGGCCATTCCTACGAGCAGTACTTC.

This clone was counted once. This chain connects TRBV4-2 to TRBJ2-2, with 8 positions matching TRBD2. Germline assignment: CDR1 LGHNA and CDR2 YNFKEQ. There are 17 residues in the CDR3. Trimming cost V 0 bases and J 0 bases; bases outside gene matches: 3. DNA for the CDR3: TGTGCCAGCAGCCAAGATCTAGCGGGCCCGAACACCGGGGAGCTGTTTTTT. This translates into CASSQDLAGPNTGELFF.

The CDR3 nucleotides are TGTGCCAGCAGGACAGGGGAGGATGGCTACACCTTC. It codes for CASRTGEDGYTF. The gene calls are TRBV2 and TRBJ1-2; 8 nucleotides line up with TRBD1. V trimming: 6 bases; J trimming: 6 bases; junction bases outside the gene matches: 3. The germline CDR1 and CDR2 sequences are SNHLY and FYNNEI. The CDR3 consists of 12 residues.